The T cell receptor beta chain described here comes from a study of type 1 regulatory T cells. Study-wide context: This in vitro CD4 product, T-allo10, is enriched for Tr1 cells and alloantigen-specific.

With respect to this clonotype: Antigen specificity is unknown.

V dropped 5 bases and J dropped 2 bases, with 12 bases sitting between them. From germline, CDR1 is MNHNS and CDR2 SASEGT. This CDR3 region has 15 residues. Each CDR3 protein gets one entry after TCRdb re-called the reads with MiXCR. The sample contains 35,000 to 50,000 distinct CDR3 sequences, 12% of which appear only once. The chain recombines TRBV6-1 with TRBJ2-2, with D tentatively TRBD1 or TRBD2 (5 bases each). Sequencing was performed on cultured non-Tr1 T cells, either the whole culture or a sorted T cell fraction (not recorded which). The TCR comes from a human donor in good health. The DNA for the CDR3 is TGTGCCAGCAGTCACAAGGGACCAAACACCGGGGAGCTGTTTTTT. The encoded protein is CASSHKGPNTGELFF.